This T cell receptor beta chain stems from a study of blood T cell repertoires in COVID-19. Background on the study: The United States, Italy and Spain were the sources of the acute and convalescent COVID-19 samples. From T cells, B-cell-depleted T cells, or PBMCs came the material, which was cDNA or gDNA.

Trimming left V 1 base short and J 5 bases short, with 8 bases between. CDR1 and CDR2 from the germline V gene are SNHLY and FYNNEI. This CDR3 has 14 amino acids. Sequencing used immunoSEQ multiplex PCR; TCRdb keeps in-frame clones, though not all of them. Altogether under 250,000 clones are present, roughly 90% being singletons, with the ten largest covering roughly 6%. The TCR was taken from a man in his 60s who had recovered from COVID-19. The sample taken for sequencing was peripheral blood. The chain recombines TRBV2 with TRBJ2-2; weak D call: TRBD2 (5 bases). The CDR3 region has the DNA TGTGCCAGCAGTGAAGGGGGAGCTACCGGGGAGCTGTTTTTT. It encodes CASSEGGATGELFF.